The 20 T cell receptor beta chains listed next were all sequenced from one sample in a study of blood T cell repertoires in COVID-19. The data were produced by immunoSEQ multiplex PCR, yet TCRdb's version contains in-frame clones alone and is incomplete. Seen here are 130,000 or so clones, around 80% observed once, and the top ten hold about a sixth. Material for sequencing was peripheral blood. Receptors originate from a man aged 55 to 69 with active or convalescent COVID-19.

The rearrangement joins TRBV12-5 to TRBJ2-7; 10 nucleotides match TRBD1. Germline CDR1 LGHNT, CDR2 FRNRAP. J was trimmed by 5 bases and V by 0 bases; bases with no gene match: 7. The CDR3 loop spans 16 amino acids. The chain's CDR3 is CASGLVLGQGPHEQYF. The DNA for the CDR3 is TGTGCTAGTGGTTTGGTATTGGGACAGGGGCCCCACGAGCAGTACTTC.

The chain combines TRBV7-9 with TRBJ2-3, with 8 positions matching TRBD1. V was pared by 1 base and J by 3 bases, with 9 bases of the junction left unmatched. Germline V gives CDR1 SEHNR, CDR2 FQNEAQ (reference sequence). The CDR3 is made up of 17 amino acids. The CDR3 DNA reads TGTGCCAGCAGCTTAGTCCCACAGGGGGTGAGAACAGATACGCAGTATTTT. It codes for CASSLVPQGVRTDTQYF.

This rearrangement joins TRBV5-6 to TRBJ2-7; a possible D gene is TRBD1 (6 bases). Germline V gene sequence: CDR1 SGHDT, CDR2 YYEEEE. The CDR3 is 16 residues long. Trimming shortened V by 1 base and J by 6 bases, and 20 bases separated the two germline ends. The CDR3 spells CASSLIIGTLIGEQYF. The DNA of the CDR3 is TGTGCCAGCAGCTTGATTATAGGGACATTAATCGGCGAGCAGTACTTC.

The rearrangement links TRBV6-2 or TRBV6-3 to TRBJ2-7; 14 bases match TRBD2. The germline V gene encodes CDR1 MNHEY and CDR2 SVGEGT. J lost 4 bases, V lost 0 bases, and 8 bases had no gene match. The CDR3 is made up of 18 amino acids. The chain's CDR3 is CASSYSSGLAGGLYEQYF. DNA for the CDR3: TGTGCCAGCAGTTACTCGAGTGGACTAGCGGGAGGTTTGTACGAGCAGTACTTC.

The table lists this clone with a few counts. The V call is TRBV6-6, the J call TRBJ1-5; the D gene is possibly TRBD1 (5 bases). The V gene lost 6 bases and the J gene lost 0 bases, with 12 bases spanning the gap. The CDR3 sequence is 15 residues long. Looked up from germline, CDR1 is MNHNY and CDR2 is SVGAGI (reference sequence). The CDR3 loop is CASSSQGNSNQPQHF. As DNA, the CDR3 is TGTGCCAGCAGCTCTCAGGGAAATAGCAATCAGCCCCAGCATTTT.

The chain joins TRBV2 to TRBJ2-2, with TRBD1 as a possible D gene (6 bases). V lost 7 bases and J 1 base, leaving 19 bases between the germline ends. The germline V gene encodes CDR1 SNHLY and CDR2 FYNNEI. There are 17 residues in the CDR3. CDR3 DNA: TGTGCCAGCAATTTTGGGGCTCGAGGGGGGAACACCGGGGAGCTGTTTTTT. Its translation: CASNFGARGGNTGELFF. Full variable domain (missing parts from reference TRBV2 and TRBJ2-2): EPEVTQTPSHQVTQMGQEVILRCVPISNHLYFYWYRQILGQKVEFLVSFYNNEISEKSEIFDDQFSVERPDGSNFTLKIRSTKLEDSAMYFCASNFGARGGNTGELFFGEGSRLTVL.

The rearrangement joins TRBV24-1 to TRBJ2-3, with 7 positions matching TRBD1. J was trimmed by 6 bases and V by 1 base; bases with no gene match: 9. The CDR3 extends over 16 amino acids. The germline V gene encodes CDR1 KGHDR and CDR2 SFDVKD. CDR3 residues: CATSDFSTGSGDTQYF. The CDR3 coding sequence is TGTGCCACCAGTGATTTCTCGACAGGGAGTGGGGATACGCAGTATTTT.

This clone was counted only a few times. V gene TRBV7-3 combines with J gene TRBJ2-1; D possibly corresponds to TRBD1 (6 bases). The germline gives CDR1 SGHTA, CDR2 FQGTGA. Between the trimmed V and J ends, which lost 5 bases and 6 bases, there was a span of 26 bases. This CDR3 comprises 18 residues. The CDR3 spells CASSPRHGGPSLSNEQFF. The CDR3 coding sequence is TGTGCCAGCAGCCCTAGGCATGGGGGCCCGTCTCTTAGCAATGAGCAGTTCTTC. Variable domain in full (rest from reference TRBV7-3 and TRBJ2-1): GAGVSQTPSNKVTEKGKYVELRCDPISGHTALYWYRQSLGQGPEFLIYFQGTGAADDSGLPNDRFFAVRPEGSVSTLKIQRTERGDSAVYLCASSPRHGGPSLSNEQFFGPGTRLTVL.

A word on this clone: The same CDR3 can be traced to other DNA sequences in this sample. This CDR3 reads CSASASNYGYTF. CDR3 DNA sequence: TGCAGTGCTAGTGCCAGTAACTATGGCTACACCTTC. The chain joins TRBV20-1 to TRBJ1-2; D gene ambiguous. Germline-derived CDR1 and CDR2 are DFQATT and SNEGSKA (reference sequence). The CDR3 consists of 12 residues. Trimming left V 3 bases short and J 1 base short, with 6 bases between.

The chain uses TRBV10-3 and TRBJ2-1; D not certain. The CDR3 has 13 amino acids. Trimming left V 2 bases short and J 13 bases short, with 15 bases between. The germline V gene has CDR1 ENHRY and CDR2 SYGVKD. The CDR3 DNA reads as TGTGCCATCAGTGAGACCGACTCGGTCGATCAGTTCTTC. Translation gives CAISETDSVDQFF.

As to this clone: One end of the junction fails to match germline, which may point to a read error. The J gene is TRBJ2-7, the V gene TRBV4-1, with 7 bases aligning to TRBD1. Germline CDR1 reads MGHRA; CDR2 reads YSYEKL. The CDR3 runs to 13 residues. The CDR3 loop is CASSQDRRGRFLF. In nucleotides, the CDR3 is TGCGCCAGCAGCCAAGATAGAAGGGGGCGATTCCTATTC.

This clone has a handful of counts. The chain uses TRBV27 and TRBJ1-1; D gene unclear. Trimming took 0 bases from V and 6 from J, leaving 11 bases between them. Germline CDR1 and CDR2: MNHEY and SMNVEV (reference sequence). This CDR3 spans 14 amino acids. The CDR3 nucleotides are TGTGCCAGCAGTTTATCGATAGGGAGGGCTGAAGCTTTCTTT. Translating gives CASSLSIGRAEAFF.

The chain recombines TRBV5-4 with TRBJ2-3, with 8 bases fitting TRBD1. V trimming: 7 bases; J trimming: 4 bases; junction bases outside the gene matches: 5. CDR1 is SGHNT, CDR2 YYREEE, per germline (reference sequence). The CDR3 sequence is 13 residues long. The CDR3 loop is CASGQGAADTQYF. CDR3 DNA: TGTGCCAGCGGCCAGGGGGCGGCAGATACGCAGTATTTT.

The table lists this clone with a few counts. The genes are TRBV4-2 and TRBJ2-5; 9 bases map to TRBD2. Germline trimming cut 4 bases from V and 1 base from J; bases unmatched to any gene: 1. This CDR3 has 14 amino acids. Germline CDR1 and CDR2: LGHNA and YNFKEQ. This CDR3 reads CASSPTSGQETQYF. The CDR3 DNA follows: TGTGCCAGCAGCCCGACTAGCGGCCAAGAGACCCAGTACTTC.

This chain links TRBV6-5 with TRBJ2-7; TRBD1 matches at 7 bases. Unmatched junction bases numbered 10, after V lost 4 bases and J lost 4 bases. Germline V gene lookup returns CDR1 MNHEY and CDR2 SVGAGI. This CDR3 is 15 amino acids long. The CDR3 DNA reads TGTGCCAGCAGTTTTCTACGGACAGGCCAATACGAGCAGTACTTC. Its protein product is CASSFLRTGQYEQYF.

This clone was detected only a few times. The gene calls are TRBV7-9 and TRBJ2-3; TRBD1 matches 7 bases. Germline V gene data show CDR1 as SEHNR and CDR2 as FQNEAQ (reference sequence). The V gene end was trimmed by 2 bases and the J gene end by 2 bases; junction bases not matched to a gene: 13. The CDR3 covers 18 residues. CDR3 DNA: TGTGCCAGCAGCTTATTACCCCAGGGACAGCGACACACAGATACGCAGTATTTT. It encodes CASSLLPQGQRHTDTQYF.

This clone was seen more than once but under ten times. The V gene is TRBV10-3, the J gene TRBJ2-7, with TRBD1 matching 11 bases. CDR1 is ENHRY and CDR2 is SYGVKD in the germline V gene. The CDR3 is 15 amino acids. Germline trimming cut 8 bases from V and 6 bases from J; bases unmatched to any gene: 12. The CDR3 loop is CAIAEGDRGIGEQYF. Here the CDR3 DNA reads TGTGCCATCGCCGAAGGGGACAGGGGGATAGGCGAGCAGTACTTC.

This sequence joins TRBV28 and TRBJ2-7; TRBD2 is a possible D gene (6 bases). The ends were cut back, 7 bases at V and 4 bases at J, with 11 bases in the middle. This CDR3 contains 12 residues. Germline loops: CDR1 MDHEN, CDR2 SYDVKM. The CDR3 here is CASMEGIYEQYF. CDR3 in DNA: TGTGCCAGCATGGAGGGGATATACGAGCAGTACTTC.

The rearrangement joins TRBV19 to TRBJ1-5, with D hard to call. CDR1 and CDR2 from the germline V gene are LNHDA and SQIVND (reference sequence). The CDR3 runs to 13 residues. The ends were cut back, 5 bases at V and 0 bases at J, with 5 bases in the middle. The CDR3 bases are TGTGCCAGTAGTTTTAATAGCAATCAGCCCCAGCATTTT. Amino acids: CASSFNSNQPQHF.

Only a few counts were recorded for this clone. V is TRBV27 and J is TRBJ2-1; 11 nucleotides align to TRBD2. The CDR3 runs to 16 residues. The V gene end was trimmed by 3 bases and the J gene end by 7 bases; junction bases not matched to a gene: 8. Germline-derived CDR1 and CDR2 are MNHEY and SMNVEV (reference sequence). The CDR3 loop reads CASSFLTSGSGNEQFF. The CDR3 region has the DNA TGTGCCAGCAGTTTCCTAACTAGCGGGAGCGGGAATGAGCAGTTCTTC.